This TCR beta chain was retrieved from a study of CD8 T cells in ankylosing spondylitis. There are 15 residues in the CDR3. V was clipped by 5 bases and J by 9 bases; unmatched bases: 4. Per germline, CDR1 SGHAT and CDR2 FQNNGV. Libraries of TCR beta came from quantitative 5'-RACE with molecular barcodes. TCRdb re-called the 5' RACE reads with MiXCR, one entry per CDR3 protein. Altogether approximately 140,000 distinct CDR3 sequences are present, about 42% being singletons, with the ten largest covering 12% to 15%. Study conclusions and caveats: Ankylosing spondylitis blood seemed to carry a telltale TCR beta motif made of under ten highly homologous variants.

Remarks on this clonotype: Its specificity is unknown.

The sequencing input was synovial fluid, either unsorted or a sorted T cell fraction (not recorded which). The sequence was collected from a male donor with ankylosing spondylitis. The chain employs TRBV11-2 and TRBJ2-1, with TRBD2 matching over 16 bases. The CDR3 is CASSLGLAGGLEQFF. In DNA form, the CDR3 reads TGTGCCAGCAGCCTGGGACTAGCGGGGGGGCTTGAGCAGTTCTTC.